This is a list of T cell receptor beta chains from one sample in a study of shared clonotypes between healthy human individuals. Repertoires were generated with immunoSEQ multiplex PCR, while TCRdb's copy carries only in-frame clones and drops some. The sample has about a million clones; about 80% are singletons. The sample consisted of memory CD4+ T cells from PBMCs. These receptors originate from a man aged 18 to 30 in good health. Some clones in this sample may be carry-over from other donors' samples. Each CDR3 is given with its conserved first and last residue. D genes are given only for firm matches. A row's size may be missing; if present it is once, few, many or a size class.

J gene: TRBJ1-4; D gene: -; clone size: -; V gene: TRBV28; CDR3 DNA: TGTGCCAGCAGTCCAGCCCCTCCGTGGGAAAAACTGTTTTTT; CDR3 protein: CASSPAPPWEKLFF
J gene: TRBJ2-1; D gene: TRBD2; clone size: -; V gene: TRBV18; CDR3 DNA: TGTGCCAGCTCACGACCGGGACTAGCGGCCTCCTACAATGAGCAGTTCTTC; CDR3 protein: CASSRPGLAASYNEQFF
J gene: TRBJ2-3; D gene: TRBD1; clone size: -; V gene: TRBV18; CDR3 DNA: TGTGCCAGCTCACCCCGGGACAGTAGCACAGATACGCAGTATTTT; CDR3 protein: CASSPRDSSTDTQYF
J gene: TRBJ2-5; D gene: TRBD1; clone size: -; V gene: TRBV30; CDR3 DNA: TGTGCCTGGAACAGGGGTCAAGAGACCCAGTACTTC; CDR3 protein: CAWNRGQETQYF
J gene: TRBJ2-7; D gene: TRBD2; clone size: -; V gene: TRBV28; CDR3 DNA: TGTGCCAGCAGTTTCGGGACTAGCTGGAGTTTTTCCTACGAGCAGTACTTC; CDR3 protein: CASSFGTSWSFSYEQYF
J gene: TRBJ2-5; D gene: TRBD1; clone size: -; V gene: TRBV9; CDR3 DNA: TGTGCCAGCAGCTTCGGACAGGGGGCCGGAGAAGAGACCCAGTACTTC; CDR3 protein: CASSFGQGAGEETQYF
J gene: TRBJ2-2; D gene: -; clone size: -; V gene: TRBV5-1; CDR3 DNA: TGCGCCAGCAGCTGGGAATTCACCGGGGAGCTGTTTTTT; CDR3 protein: CASSWEFTGELFF
J gene: TRBJ1-5; D gene: -; clone size: few; V gene: TRBV2; CDR3 DNA: TGTGCCAGCAGTGATGAGGTCGATCAGCCCCAGCATTTT; CDR3 protein: CASSDEVDQPQHF
J gene: TRBJ2-5; D gene: -; clone size: -; V gene: TRBV7-8; CDR3 DNA: TGTGCCAGCAGCTTAGATACGGGCGGAGAGACCCAGTACTTC; CDR3 protein: CASSLDTGGETQYF
J gene: TRBJ2-2; D gene: -; clone size: -; V gene: TRBV28; CDR3 DNA: TGTGCCAGCAGTTTAACTAGGCAAGGCCCCGGGGAGCTGTTTTTT; CDR3 protein: CASSLTRQGPGELFF
J gene: TRBJ2-1; D gene: TRBD2; clone size: few; V gene: TRBV11-3; CDR3 DNA: TGTGCCAGCAGCCCTGGACTAGCGGGAGGAGGTGAGCAGTTCTTC; CDR3 protein: CASSPGLAGGGEQFF
J gene: TRBJ2-2; D gene: TRBD1; clone size: many; V gene: TRBV5-6; CDR3 DNA: TGTGCCAGCAGCTCTCCCGACAGGGCGGACGGGGAGCTGTTTTTT; CDR3 protein: CASSSPDRADGELFF
J gene: TRBJ1-2; D gene: -; clone size: few; V gene: TRBV19; CDR3 DNA: TGTGCCAGTAGGGTGATAACAGCAGCTAACTATGGCTACACCTTC; CDR3 protein: CASRVITAANYGYTF
J gene: TRBJ1-2; D gene: TRBD1; clone size: -; V gene: TRBV7-2; CDR3 DNA: TGTGCCAGCAGCTACGCACAGGGGGCTGGCTATGGCTACACCTTC; CDR3 protein: CASSYAQGAGYGYTF
J gene: TRBJ2-5; D gene: TRBD1; clone size: -; V gene: TRBV5-1; CDR3 DNA: TGCGCCAGCAGCTTCCAGGGGGCATTCCAAGAGACCCAGTACTTC; CDR3 protein: CASSFQGAFQETQYF
J gene: TRBJ1-5; D gene: -; clone size: -; V gene: TRBV5-4; CDR3 DNA: TGTGCCAGCAGCCATGGGGGGGGCAATCAGCCCCAGCATTTT; CDR3 protein: CASSHGGGNQPQHF
J gene: TRBJ2-6; D gene: -; clone size: -; V gene: TRBV28; CDR3 DNA: TGTGCCAGCAAGACGGGGGCAAGGGCCAACGTCCTGACTTTC; CDR3 protein: CASKTGARANVLTF
J gene: TRBJ2-7; D gene: -; clone size: -; V gene: TRBV9; CDR3 DNA: TGTGCCAGCAGCGTAGATCCGAGGGATACCTACGAGCAGTACTTC; CDR3 protein: CASSVDPRDTYEQYF
J gene: TRBJ1-1; D gene: -; clone size: -; V gene: TRBV19; CDR3 DNA: TGTGCCAGTACGGTCGGGGGAATGAACACTGAAGCTTTCTTT; CDR3 protein: CASTVGGMNTEAFF
J gene: TRBJ1-1; D gene: TRBD1; clone size: once; V gene: TRBV29-1; CDR3 DNA: TGCAGCGTCGCAGGGGGGCCCACTGAAGCTTTCTTT; CDR3 protein: CSVAGGPTEAFF
J gene: TRBJ2-1; D gene: TRBD2; clone size: -; V gene: TRBV6-1; CDR3 DNA: TGTGCCAGCAGTGAAGTAGCGGGACTGTACAATGAGCAGTTCTTC; CDR3 protein: CASSEVAGLYNEQFF
J gene: TRBJ2-7; D gene: TRBD1; clone size: -; V gene: TRBV7-2; CDR3 DNA: TGTGCCAGCAGCCCCCGGTGGGGACAGGGGGTGGACGAGCAGTACTTC; CDR3 protein: CASSPRWGQGVDEQYF
J gene: TRBJ1-2; D gene: TRBD1; clone size: -; V gene: TRBV19; CDR3 DNA: TGTGCCAGTAGTATCGGACAGGGGTATGGCTACACCTTC; CDR3 protein: CASSIGQGYGYTF
J gene: TRBJ1-4; D gene: -; clone size: -; V gene: TRBV5-1; CDR3 DNA: TGCGCCAGCAGCTCCGACAGCCCCTTTGCAACTAATGAAAAACTGTTTTTT; CDR3 protein: CASSSDSPFATNEKLFF
J gene: TRBJ1-1; D gene: -; clone size: -; V gene: TRBV5-1; CDR3 DNA: TGCGCCAGCAGCCGCACGGGGGCCAGTACTGAAGCTTTCTTT; CDR3 protein: CASSRTGASTEAFF
J gene: TRBJ2-2; D gene: -; clone size: -; V gene: TRBV7-3; CDR3 DNA: TGTGCCAGCAGTCCCGCCGGGGGCACCGGGGAGCTGTTTTTT; CDR3 protein: CASSPAGGTGELFF
J gene: TRBJ2-1; D gene: TRBD1; clone size: -; V gene: TRBV7-2; CDR3 DNA: TGTGCCAGCAGCTCAACAGGGGTTGGTGAGCAGTTCTTC; CDR3 protein: CASSSTGVGEQFF
J gene: TRBJ1-1; D gene: -; clone size: -; V gene: TRBV20-1; CDR3 DNA: TGCAGTGCAGAGAAGAGGACTGAAGCTTTCTTT; CDR3 protein: CSAEKRTEAFF
J gene: TRBJ2-5; D gene: -; clone size: -; V gene: TRBV28; CDR3 DNA: TGTGCCAGCAGTTTAGAGACCCAGTACTTC; CDR3 protein: CASSLETQYF
J gene: TRBJ1-1; D gene: -; clone size: -; V gene: TRBV2; CDR3 DNA: TGTGCCAGCAGGGATGGGGGGCGCGGCGTTGGTTCTGAAGCTTTCTTT; CDR3 protein: CASRDGGRGVGSEAFF
J gene: TRBJ2-3; D gene: -; clone size: -; V gene: TRBV5-1; CDR3 DNA: TGCGCCAGCAGCTCGGCGGGAGATACGCAGTATTTT; CDR3 protein: CASSSAGDTQYF
J gene: TRBJ1-2; D gene: TRBD1; clone size: few; V gene: TRBV7-2; CDR3 DNA: TGTGCCAGCAGCCCCCGGACAGGGAATTCGAGCTACACCTTC; CDR3 protein: CASSPRTGNSSYTF
J gene: TRBJ2-7; D gene: -; clone size: -; V gene: TRBV7-9; CDR3 DNA: TGTGCCAGCAGCTCCCACAGGGTGGGGGAGCAGTACTTC; CDR3 protein: CASSSHRVGEQYF
J gene: TRBJ2-7; D gene: TRBD2; clone size: -; V gene: TRBV4-1; CDR3 DNA: TGCGCCAGCAGCCAAGCGGGGGGAGGCTCCTACGAGCAGTACTTC; CDR3 protein: CASSQAGGGSYEQYF
J gene: TRBJ1-2; D gene: -; clone size: -; V gene: TRBV5-6; CDR3 DNA: TGTGCCAGCAGCTTGGGGGCGGGCAACTATGGCTACACCTTC; CDR3 protein: CASSLGAGNYGYTF
J gene: TRBJ1-1; D gene: -; clone size: -; V gene: TRBV6-1; CDR3 DNA: TGTGCCAGCAGACGAGGGGGAGGGTTGAACACTGAAGCTTTCTTT; CDR3 protein: CASRRGGGLNTEAFF
J gene: TRBJ2-3; D gene: -; clone size: -; V gene: TRBV6-5; CDR3 DNA: TGTGCCAGCAGTCGCGAGCGGGATACGCAGTATTTT; CDR3 protein: CASSRERDTQYF
J gene: TRBJ1-1; D gene: -; clone size: once; V gene: TRBV27; CDR3 DNA: TGTGCCAGCAGTCTACTGACAGGAGAAGCTTTCTTT; CDR3 protein: CASSLLTGEAFF
J gene: TRBJ1-1; D gene: -; clone size: few; V gene: TRBV28; CDR3 DNA: TGTGCCAGCAGTTCCGTCGGCCCGAACACTGAAGCTTTCTTT; CDR3 protein: CASSSVGPNTEAFF
J gene: TRBJ1-3; D gene: TRBD1; clone size: -; V gene: TRBV7-9; CDR3 DNA: TGTGCCAGCAGCAGGACAGGGATAGGAAACACCATATATTTT; CDR3 protein: CASSRTGIGNTIYF
J gene: TRBJ1-4; D gene: TRBD1; clone size: -; V gene: TRBV29-1; CDR3 DNA: TGCAGCGTTGAAGGTTCGGGACAGGGCCGGGAAAAACTGTTTTTT; CDR3 protein: CSVEGSGQGREKLFF
J gene: TRBJ2-1; D gene: -; clone size: -; V gene: TRBV7-2; CDR3 DNA: TGTGCCAGCAGCTTAGCCTCAAGCTCCTACAATGAGCAGTTCTTC; CDR3 protein: CASSLASSSYNEQFF
J gene: TRBJ2-7; D gene: -; clone size: few; V gene: TRBV7-2; CDR3 DNA: TGTGCCAGCAGCGCACCCTACAGGAATGAGCAGTACTTC; CDR3 protein: CASSAPYRNEQYF
J gene: TRBJ1-3; D gene: TRBD1; clone size: few; V gene: TRBV7-2; CDR3 DNA: TGTGCCAGCAGCTTTCAAACAGGGGGCTCTGGAAACACCATATATTTT; CDR3 protein: CASSFQTGGSGNTIYF
J gene: TRBJ2-1; D gene: -; clone size: -; V gene: TRBV7-2; CDR3 DNA: TGTGCCAGCAGCTTATCAACGTTTGCAGGACAGTACAATGAGCAGTTCTTC; CDR3 protein: CASSLSTFAGQYNEQFF
J gene: TRBJ1-5; D gene: -; clone size: -; V gene: TRBV18; CDR3 DNA: TGTGCCAGCTCACCAATTCAGGGGAGCAATCAGCCCCAGCATTTT; CDR3 protein: CASSPIQGSNQPQHF
J gene: TRBJ2-3; D gene: TRBD1; clone size: -; V gene: TRBV7-7; CDR3 DNA: TGTGCCAGCAGCTCCTCTACAGGGGCGGCAGATACGCAGTATTTT; CDR3 protein: CASSSSTGAADTQYF
J gene: TRBJ1-5; D gene: -; clone size: -; V gene: TRBV10-1; CDR3 DNA: TGCGCCAGCAGTGAGCGTGGCAGGAATAGCAATCAGCCCCAGCATTTT; CDR3 protein: CASSERGRNSNQPQHF
J gene: TRBJ2-3; D gene: -; clone size: few; V gene: TRBV28; CDR3 DNA: TGTGCCAGCGGGGGAGGAGGAGACACAGATACGCAGTATTTT; CDR3 protein: CASGGGGDTDTQYF
J gene: TRBJ2-7; D gene: TRBD2; clone size: -; V gene: TRBV28; CDR3 DNA: TGTGCCAGCATTCCCCTAGCGGGATTCTACGAGCAGTACTTC; CDR3 protein: CASIPLAGFYEQYF
J gene: TRBJ2-1; D gene: -; clone size: once; V gene: TRBV30; CDR3 DNA: TGTGCCTGGAGTGTACATCTGAGCTCCTACAATGAGCAGTTCTTC; CDR3 protein: CAWSVHLSSYNEQFF
J gene: TRBJ2-6; D gene: -; clone size: few; V gene: TRBV25-1; CDR3 DNA: TGTGGGCTCTTGGATAGGGGGTATGGGGCCAACGTCCTGACTTTC; CDR3 protein: CGLLDRGYGANVLTF